This paragraph reports one TCR beta chain. The sample belongs to a study of long-term antiretroviral therapy in people with HIV. The V gene end was trimmed by 6 bases and the J gene end by 6 bases; junction bases not matched to a gene: 13. Germline CDR1 MNHEY, CDR2 SMNVEV (reference sequence). This CDR3 comprises 17 residues. The assay used was immunoSEQ (version v3.0), run at survey level. Profiled with immunoSEQ multiplex PCR; TCRdb holds only in-frame clones, not every one. In the table there are 20,000 to 25,000 clones, 70% to 90% of which are singletons. The chain combines TRBV27 with TRBJ2-3, with 12 bases matching TRBD2. The TCR was taken from a middle-aged man with HIV. The sequencing here drew on unsorted PBMCs, taken 1.6 years after starting antiretroviral therapy. The DNA of the CDR3 is TGTGCCAGCAGCAATACCGGACTAGCGGGACTAAGGGATACGCAGTATTTT. Its translation is CASSNTGLAGLRDTQYF.